This TCR beta chain is drawn from a study of cytomegalovirus exposure and HLA in healthy donors. Broader study findings: Researchers reported in a later analysis that a missense DCLRE1C variant was tied to TCR beta V- and J-gene trimming.

13 Jbeta primers and 60 Vbeta primers were used for the PCR. Here immunoSEQ multiplex PCR was the method, and the copy in TCRdb shows in-frame clones only, minus some. This sample has over 110,000 clones, with almost 85% found just once. Regarding this clone: Its antigen is unknown.

Source material: PBMCs. The receptor comes from a woman in her sixties in good health and CMV-seropositive.

The CDR3 region is CASSYKRQGLGETQYF. The DNA of the CDR3 is TGTGCCAGCAGTTACAAACGACAGGGCCTCGGGGAGACCCAGTACTTC. The chain links TRBV6-6 to TRBJ2-5; 7 positions agree with TRBD1. The CDR3 is made up of 16 amino acids. With V trimmed by 2 bases and J by 5 bases, 11 bases remained unmatched. Germline V gene lookup returns CDR1 MNHNY and CDR2 SVGAGI (reference sequence).